A single sample gave rise to the 10 T cell receptor beta chains below, sequenced in a study of T cell repertoires in cytomegalovirus infection. Each CDR3 protein is one row after TCRdb ran MiXCR on the reads. This table has around 740,000 distinct CDR3 sequences, approximately 40% appearing once. Material: PBMCs. The receptors were sampled from a human donor in good health (CMV status not recorded). Some clones in this sample may be carry-over from other donors' samples.

The count of this clonotype is one. The chain joins TRBV20-1 to TRBJ2-3, with D perhaps TRBD2 (6 bases). CDR1 and CDR2 from the germline V gene are DFQATT and SNEGSKA (reference sequence). This CDR3 comprises 15 residues. V lost 0 bases and J lost 2, with 12 bases in between. The CDR3 here is CSARDLRGDTDTQYF. For the CDR3, the DNA is TGCAGTGCTAGAGATCTACGCGGGGACACAGATACGCAGTATTTT.

This clonotype has at least ten counts. This sequence joins TRBV12-3 or TRBV12-4 and TRBJ2-1; 8 bases map to TRBD2. This CDR3 spans 14 amino acids. V lost 7 bases to trimming and J lost 9 bases; unmatched junction nucleotides: 11. The CDR3 bases are TGTGCCAGCACCACTAGCGGCGCCCTGGGTGAGCAGTTCTTC. Its protein product is CASTTSGALGEQFF.

The chain couples TRBV28 to TRBJ2-1, with 10 bases identical to TRBD2. CDR1 is MDHEN and CDR2 is SYDVKM in the germline V gene. This CDR3 contains 15 residues. V was clipped by 6 bases and J by 8 bases; unmatched bases: 10. CDR3: CASSTRASGSYEQFF. CDR3 nucleotides: TGTGCCAGCAGCACCAGGGCTAGCGGGAGCTATGAGCAGTTCTTC.

This clonotype occurred a few times. V and J are TRBV28 and TRBJ1-2, with 9 bases that match TRBD1. This CDR3 spans 16 amino acids. Germline-derived CDR1 and CDR2 are MDHEN and SYDVKM. The V segment lost 4 bases and the J segment 1 base; nucleotides outside the gene matches: 7. Written as DNA, the CDR3 is TGTGCCAGCAGTTCCTCCGGGACAGGGATTAACTATGGCTACACCTTC. Protein product: CASSSSGTGINYGYTF.

The rearrangement joins TRBV4-1 to TRBJ1-2, with a possible D match to TRBD1 (5 bases). The CDR3 extends over 13 amino acids. The V end lost 0 bases, the J end lost 8 bases, and 10 bases lay between the germline ends. Germline values: CDR1 MGHRA, CDR2 YSYEKL. The chain's CDR3 is CASSQDQGRGYTF. In DNA form, the CDR3 reads TGCGCCAGCAGCCAAGACCAGGGCCGGGGCTACACCTTC.

This clonotype was counted many times. The chain uses TRBV7-8 and TRBJ2-3, with 11 bases matching TRBD2. CDR3 length equals 16 residues. Trimming at V came to 5 bases and at J to 6 bases, leaving 10 bases not matched to a gene. From germline, CDR1 is SGHVS and CDR2 FQNEAQ. This CDR3 reads CASSPTSGGPVDTQYF. CDR3 DNA sequence: TGTGCCAGCAGCCCAACTAGCGGGGGCCCGGTTGATACGCAGTATTTT.

This clonotype was counted only a few times. The chain is built from TRBV20-1 and TRBJ2-7, with D possibly being TRBD1 (5 bases). Germline values: CDR1 DFQATT, CDR2 SNEGSKA (reference sequence). The CDR3 is 13 amino acids. Trimming cost V 5 bases and J 3 bases, with 14 bases left between them. The CDR3 nucleotides are TGCAGTGCTTTTCCACAGGAGATCTACGAGCAGTACTTC. Translating gives CSAFPQEIYEQYF.

CDR3 sequence: CASRETTGGRQPQHF. CDR3 sequence (DNA): TGTGCCAGCAGGGAAACTACAGGGGGCCGGCAGCCCCAGCATTTT. The J gene is TRBJ1-5, the V gene TRBV2; the match to TRBD1 covers 9 bases. Germline CDR1 SNHLY, CDR2 FYNNEI. Trimming removed 6 bases from V and 7 bases from J; junction bases left unmatched: 10. CDR3 length: 15 amino acids.

The rearrangement links TRBV28 to TRBJ2-5; 8 nucleotides align to TRBD1. The CDR3 contains 12 residues. V lost 6 bases, J lost 5 bases, and 2 bases stayed unmatched. The V gene's germline CDR1 is MDHEN and CDR2 SYDVKM. CDR3 nucleotides: TGTGCCAGCAGCAACAGGGGGGAGACCCAGTACTTC. Protein sequence: CASSNRGETQYF.

Comment on this clonotype: A read error is possible here, since a much larger clone lies one base away. Since the CDR3 does not end with the conserved phenylalanine or tryptophan, this likely comes from a read error. V is TRBV7-6 and J is TRBJ2-1; D gene unclear. The CDR3 covers 13 residues. Germline CDR1 reads SGHVS; CDR2 reads FNYEAQ. Trimming took off 6 bases at V and 0 bases at J, with 6 bases between the two ends. CDR3 protein: CASSQSSYNEQFL. The CDR3 nucleotides are TGTGCCAGCAGTCAAAGCTCCTACAATGAGCAGTTCTTA.